This TCR beta chain is drawn from a study of blood T cell repertoires in COVID-19 (dated by TCRdb to about 2020). Regarding the study in general: The collaborator samples originated in the United States, Italy and Spain and spanned the acute and convalescent phases of COVID-19. The prospective study material was composed of cDNA or gDNA derived from T cells, B-cell-depleted T cells, or PBMCs. Subjects who had been exposed to COVID-19, were actively infected with it, or had recovered from it provided the deeply sampled blood TCRbeta repertoires that made up the dataset. The repertoires were released in a freely available public database meant as a resource for research on the immune response to SARS-CoV-2. The samples were drawn from two sources: the first 160 participants of the ongoing ImmuneRACE study, and 1,200 or so subjects contributed by 6 global collaborators. The sample metadata nearly always contained a de-identified subject ID, COVID-19 status, age in years and sex. Where available, HLA class I and class II types were taken from metadata supplied by the sample provider and were not determined by assay-based typing.

Worth noting for this clone: Its cognate antigen has yet to be identified. No quality values exist for individual bases; no much larger clone is one base distant.

The research as a whole found: The quantity of clinical and demographic metadata differed by source and by participant and was supplied without curation.

A second Seattle source provided samples from volunteer blood donors who had recovered from COVID-19. Each collaborating institution followed its own protocols to collect whole blood in K2EDTA tubes. Collaborator samples were shipped for TCRbeta analysis as frozen whole blood, isolated PBMCs, or DNA extracted from either sample type. Reading from cysteine to phenylalanine, the CDR3 counts 19 amino acids. Only the CDR3 region is kept as DNA, spanning 57 bases read in frame from base 1. Trimming takes 7 bases off V and 2 bases off J; junction bases not matched to a gene: 26. In the germline V gene (reference sequence), CDR1 corresponds to GTSNPN and CDR2 to SVGIG. TCRbeta CDR3 regions were amplified from genomic DNA by means of the immunoSEQ Assay, a bias-controlled multiplex PCR. The study's own analysis went as follows. Nucleated cell counts per sample were estimated from amplification of reference gene primers within the assay. Sequence reads were collapsed and filtered to measure the absolute abundance of every unique TCRbeta CDR3 rearrangement. For each sample, productive Simpson clonality was calculated by taking the square root of Simpson's diversity index across productive rearrangements. In its TCRdb copy, this immuneACCESS table keeps in-frame sequences only and misses some clones. Where compared with another copy, unresolved V genes explain less than half of these, and the others have no known cause. V and J calls and clone size come straight from that table; D and trimming were deduced from the DNA. Present in this sample are roughly 330,000 clones, around 92% of which were seen just once. Around 6.6% of the sample lies in the top ten.

Here the chain combines TRBV30 and TRBJ2-7, with TRBD1 matching 7 junction bases. The receptor was isolated from a man aged 18 to 35 who had recovered from COVID-19. Source material: peripheral blood. Here the CDR3 is given as CAFSTPDRFGTSYPYEQYF. In nucleotide form, the sequence is TGTGCCTTCTCAACCCCGGACAGGTTTGGGACCTCGTACCCCTACGAGCAGTACTTC.